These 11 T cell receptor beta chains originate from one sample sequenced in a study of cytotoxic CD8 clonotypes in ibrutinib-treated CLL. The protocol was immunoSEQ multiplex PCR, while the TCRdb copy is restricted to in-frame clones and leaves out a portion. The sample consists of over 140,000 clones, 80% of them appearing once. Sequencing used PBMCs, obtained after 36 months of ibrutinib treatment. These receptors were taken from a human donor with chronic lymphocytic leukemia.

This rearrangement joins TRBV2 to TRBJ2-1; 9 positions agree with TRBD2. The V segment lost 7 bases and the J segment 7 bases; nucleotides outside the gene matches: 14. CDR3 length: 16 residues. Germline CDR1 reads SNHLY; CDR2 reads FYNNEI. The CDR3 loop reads CASTPGLAGPENEQFF. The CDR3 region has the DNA TGTGCCAGCACCCCGGGGCTAGCGGGGCCGGAAAATGAGCAGTTCTTC. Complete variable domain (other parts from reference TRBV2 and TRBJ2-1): EPEVTQTPSHQVTQMGQEVILRCVPISNHLYFYWYRQILGQKVEFLVSFYNNEISEKSEIFDDQFSVERPDGSNFTLKIRSTKLEDSAMYFCASTPGLAGPENEQFFGPGTRLTVL.

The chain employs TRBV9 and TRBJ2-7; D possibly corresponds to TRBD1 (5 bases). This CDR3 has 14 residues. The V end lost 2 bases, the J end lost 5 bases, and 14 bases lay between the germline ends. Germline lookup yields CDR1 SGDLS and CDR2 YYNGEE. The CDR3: CASSVGDSLDEQYF. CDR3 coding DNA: TGTGCCAGCAGCGTTGGAGACAGCTTGGACGAGCAGTACTTC. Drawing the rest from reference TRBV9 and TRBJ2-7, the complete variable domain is DSGVTQTPKHLITATGQRVTLRCSPRSGDLSVYWYQQSLDQGLQFLIQYYNGEERAKGNILERFSAQQFPDLHSELNLSSLELGDSALYFCASSVGDSLDEQYFGPGTRLTVT.

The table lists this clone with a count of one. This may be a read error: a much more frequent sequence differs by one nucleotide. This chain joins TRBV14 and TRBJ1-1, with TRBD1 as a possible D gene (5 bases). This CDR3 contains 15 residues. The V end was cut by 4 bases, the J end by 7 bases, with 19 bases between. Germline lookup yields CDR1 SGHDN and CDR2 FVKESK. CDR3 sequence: CASSPLVGGTLEAFF. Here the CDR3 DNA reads TGTGCCAGCAGCCCCCTAGTTGGGGGGACCCTTGAAGCTTTCTTT.

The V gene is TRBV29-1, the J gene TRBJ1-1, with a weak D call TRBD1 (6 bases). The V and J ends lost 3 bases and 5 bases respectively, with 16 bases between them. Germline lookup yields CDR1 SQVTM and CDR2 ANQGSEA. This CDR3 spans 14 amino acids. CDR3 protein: CSVERGGLRTEAFF. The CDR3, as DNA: TGCAGCGTTGAGCGGGGGGGGCTGAGGACTGAAGCTTTCTTT.

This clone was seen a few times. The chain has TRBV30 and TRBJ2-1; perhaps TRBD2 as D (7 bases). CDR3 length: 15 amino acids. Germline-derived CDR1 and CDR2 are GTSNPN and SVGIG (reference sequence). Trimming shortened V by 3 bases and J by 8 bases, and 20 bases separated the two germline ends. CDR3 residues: CAWSVNWGGVDEQFF. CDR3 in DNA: TGTGCCTGGAGCGTAAACTGGGGGGGCGTCGATGAGCAGTTCTTC. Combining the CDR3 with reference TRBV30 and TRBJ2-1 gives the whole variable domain SQTIHQWPATLVQPVGSPLSLECTVEGTSNPNLYWYRQAAGRGLQLLFYSVGIGQISSEVPQNLSASRPQDRQFILSSKKLLLSDSGFYLCAWSVNWGGVDEQFFGPGTRLTVL.

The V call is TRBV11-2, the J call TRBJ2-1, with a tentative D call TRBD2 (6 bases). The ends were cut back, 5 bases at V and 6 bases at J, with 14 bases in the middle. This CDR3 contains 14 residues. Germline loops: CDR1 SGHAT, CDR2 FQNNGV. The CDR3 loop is CASSGLWGLNEQFF. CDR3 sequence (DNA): TGTGCCAGCAGCGGGCTTTGGGGACTCAATGAGCAGTTCTTC. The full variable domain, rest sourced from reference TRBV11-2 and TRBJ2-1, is EAGVAQSPRYKIIEKRQSVAFWCNPISGHATLYWYQQILGQGPKLLIQFQNNGVVDDSQLPKDRFSAERLKGVDSTLKIQPAKLEDSAVYLCASSGLWGLNEQFFGPGTRLTVL.

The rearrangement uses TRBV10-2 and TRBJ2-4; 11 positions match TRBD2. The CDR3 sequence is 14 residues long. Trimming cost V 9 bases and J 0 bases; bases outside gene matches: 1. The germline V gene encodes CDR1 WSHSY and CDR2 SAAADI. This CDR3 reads CASSGRGAKNIQYF. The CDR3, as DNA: TGCGCCAGTAGCGGGAGGGGAGCCAAAAACATTCAGTACTTC.

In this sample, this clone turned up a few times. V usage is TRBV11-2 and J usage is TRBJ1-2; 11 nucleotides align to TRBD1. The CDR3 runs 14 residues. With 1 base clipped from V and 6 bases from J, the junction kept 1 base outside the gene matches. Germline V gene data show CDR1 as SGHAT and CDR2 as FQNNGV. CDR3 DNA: TGTGCCAGCAGCTTAGCGGGACAGGGGGATGGCTACACCTTC. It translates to CASSLAGQGDGYTF.

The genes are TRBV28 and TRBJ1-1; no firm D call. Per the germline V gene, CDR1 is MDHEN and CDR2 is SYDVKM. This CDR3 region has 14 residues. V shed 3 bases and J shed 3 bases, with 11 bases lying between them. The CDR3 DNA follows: TGTGCCAGCAGTTTCGTGTCTGGGGACACTGAAGCTTTCTTT. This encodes CASSFVSGDTEAFF.

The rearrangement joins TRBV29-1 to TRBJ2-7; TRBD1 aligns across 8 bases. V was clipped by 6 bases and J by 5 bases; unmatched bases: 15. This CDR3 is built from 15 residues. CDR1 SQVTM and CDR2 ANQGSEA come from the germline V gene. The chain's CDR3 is CSVVPRTGYGDEQYF. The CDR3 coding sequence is TGCAGCGTCGTACCGAGGACAGGGTACGGCGACGAGCAGTACTTC.

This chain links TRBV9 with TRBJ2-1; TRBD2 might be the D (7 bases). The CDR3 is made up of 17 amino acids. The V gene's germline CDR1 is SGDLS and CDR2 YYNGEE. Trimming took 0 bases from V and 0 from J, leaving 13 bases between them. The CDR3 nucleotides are TGTGCCAGCAGCGTAGCAAGCGGGACACACTCCTACAATGAGCAGTTCTTC. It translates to CASSVASGTHSYNEQFF.